The entry below describes one T cell receptor (beta chain). The antigen remains undetermined. The sample originates from a study of cytomegalovirus exposure and HLA in healthy donors. The wider study: Unique TCR beta sequences numbering approximately 120 million came from 150 million to 200 million T cells in an earlier analysis.

This CDR3 spans 16 amino acids. V gave up 4 bases and J gave up 5 bases; unmatched junction bases: 13. The germline V gene encodes CDR1 SGHAT and CDR2 FQNNGV. 60 Vbeta and 13 Jbeta primers were used in PCR. Sequenced by immunoSEQ multiplex PCR; TCRdb stores in-frame clones only, minus some. The sample has about 150,000 clones, around 84% seen once; the top ten hold roughly 2.4%. General study findings and limits: Sequencing likely generated an artifact that appeared as a cluster of highly shared sequence variants. Among TCR beta chains, those listed as cytomegalovirus-associated numbered some 170.

The sample taken for sequencing was PBMCs. This TCR was recovered from a woman between 18 and 29 years old in good health and CMV-seronegative. The chain couples TRBV11-2 to TRBJ2-5; TRBD1 aligns across 7 bases. CDR3 sequence: CASSSIQNRGRETQYF. CDR3 nucleotide sequence: TGTGCCAGCAGCTCGATCCAAAACAGGGGTCGGGAGACCCAGTACTTC.